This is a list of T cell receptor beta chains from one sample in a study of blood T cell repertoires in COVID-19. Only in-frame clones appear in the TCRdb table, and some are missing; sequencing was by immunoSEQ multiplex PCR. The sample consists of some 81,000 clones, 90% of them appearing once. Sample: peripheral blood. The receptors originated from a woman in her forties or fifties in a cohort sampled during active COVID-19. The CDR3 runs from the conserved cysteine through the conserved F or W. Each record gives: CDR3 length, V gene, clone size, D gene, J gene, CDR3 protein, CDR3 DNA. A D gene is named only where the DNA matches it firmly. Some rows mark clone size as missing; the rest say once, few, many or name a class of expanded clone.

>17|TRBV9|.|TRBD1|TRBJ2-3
CASNLSPGTGVADTQYF
TGTGCCAGCAACTTATCACCCGGGACAGGGGTTGCAGATACGCAGTATTTT
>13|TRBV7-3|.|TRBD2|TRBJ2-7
CASSFGLGYEQYF
TGTGCCAGCAGCTTCGGACTAGGCTACGAGCAGTACTTC
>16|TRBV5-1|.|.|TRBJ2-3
CASRPPTGLSTDTQYF
TGCGCCAGCAGACCCCCGACGGGACTCTCCACAGATACGCAGTATTTT
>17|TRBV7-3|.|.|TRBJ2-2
CASSLEAERTNTGELFF
TGTGCCAGCAGCTTAGAGGCGGAACGTACGAACACCGGGGAGCTGTTTTTT
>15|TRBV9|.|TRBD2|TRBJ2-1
CASSVTSGSDNEQFF
TGTGCCAGCAGCGTGACTAGCGGGAGCGACAATGAGCAGTTCTTC
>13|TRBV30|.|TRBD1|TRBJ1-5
CAWAGQGNQPQHF
TGTGCCTGGGCGGGACAGGGCAATCAGCCCCAGCATTTT
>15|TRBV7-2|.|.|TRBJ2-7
CASSLNPTGIYEQYF
TGTGCCAGCAGCTTAAACCCCACCGGGATCTACGAGCAGTACTTC
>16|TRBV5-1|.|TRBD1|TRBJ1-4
CASSPGDRGTNEKLFF
TGCGCCAGCAGCCCTGGAGACAGGGGGACTAATGAAAAACTGTTTTTT
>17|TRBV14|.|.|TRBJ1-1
CASSSELGGSMNTEAFF
TGTGCCAGCTCCTCCGAACTGGGGGGGTCCATGAACACTGAAGCTTTCTTT
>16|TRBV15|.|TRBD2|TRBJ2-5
CATSREEVAGRETQYF
TGTGCCACCAGCAGAGAGGAGGTAGCGGGACGGGAGACCCAGTACTTC
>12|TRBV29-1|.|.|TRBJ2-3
CSVEVAGDTQYF
TGCAGCGTTGAAGTGGCGGGGGATACGCAGTATTTT
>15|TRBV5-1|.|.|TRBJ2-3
CASSPLGGNADTQYF
TGCGCCAGCAGCCCACTCGGCGGGAACGCAGATACGCAGTATTTT
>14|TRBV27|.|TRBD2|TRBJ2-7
CASRPVGTRNEQYF
TGTGCCAGCAGACCAGTGGGGACTAGAAACGAGCAGTACTTC
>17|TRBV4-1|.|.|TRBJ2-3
CASSQDLMAVGTDTQYF
TGCGCCAGCAGCCAAGATCTTATGGCGGTTGGCACAGATACGCAGTATTTT
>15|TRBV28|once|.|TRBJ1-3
CASAPGGSIGNTIYF
TGTGCCAGCGCCCCCGGGGGGTCCATTGGAAACACCATATATTTT
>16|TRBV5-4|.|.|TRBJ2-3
CASSPGSGGITDTQYF
TGTGCCAGCAGCCCCGGGTCAGGGGGGATCACAGATACGCAGTATTTT
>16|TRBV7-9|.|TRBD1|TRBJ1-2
CASSPDREPANYGYTF
TGTGCCAGCAGCCCGGACAGGGAGCCTGCTAACTATGGCTACACCTTC
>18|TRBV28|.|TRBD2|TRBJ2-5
CASSPLTSGRELQETQYF
TGTGCCAGCAGTCCTCTGACTAGCGGGAGGGAGCTCCAAGAGACCCAGTACTTC
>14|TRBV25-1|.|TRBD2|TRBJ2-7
CASGGIAGAPEQYF
TGTGCCAGCGGGGGGATAGCGGGAGCACCTGAGCAGTACTTC
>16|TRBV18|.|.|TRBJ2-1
CASSPGAGSLGNEQFF
TGTGCCAGCTCCCCAGGGGCCGGGAGTCTCGGAAATGAGCAGTTCTTC
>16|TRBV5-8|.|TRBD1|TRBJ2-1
CASSLPGTGVNNEQFF
TGTGCCAGCAGCCTTCCTGGGACAGGGGTCAACAATGAGCAGTTCTTC
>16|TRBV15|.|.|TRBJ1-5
CATSRGGVSGNQPQHF
TGTGCCACCAGCAGAGGGGGGGTTTCCGGCAATCAGCCCCAGCATTTT
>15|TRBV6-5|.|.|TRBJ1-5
CASSPRGLGNQPQHF
TGTGCCAGCAGTCCCCGGGGGTTGGGCAATCAGCCCCAGCATTTT
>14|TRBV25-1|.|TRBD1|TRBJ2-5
CASSDRDRAETQYF
TGTGCCAGCAGTGACAGGGACAGGGCAGAGACCCAGTACTTC
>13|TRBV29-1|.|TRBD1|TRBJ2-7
CSVEGGQGGEQYF
TGCAGCGTTGAGGGTGGACAGGGAGGCGAGCAGTACTTC
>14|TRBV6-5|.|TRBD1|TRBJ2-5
CASIRGQEIETQYF
TGTGCCAGCATCCGAGGACAGGAAATAGAGACCCAGTACTTC
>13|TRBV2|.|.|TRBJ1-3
CASRGLGGNTIYF
TGTGCCAGCCGAGGATTGGGTGGAAACACCATATATTTT
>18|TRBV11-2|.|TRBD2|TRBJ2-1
CASSLAALGTSVYNEQFF
TGTGCCAGCAGCTTAGCAGCGTTAGGGACTAGCGTTTACAATGAGCAGTTCTTC
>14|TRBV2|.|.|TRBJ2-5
CASMVEELVETQYF
TGTGCCAGCATGGTGGAGGAGTTAGTTGAGACCCAGTACTTC
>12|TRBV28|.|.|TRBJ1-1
CASREGDTEAFF
TGTGCCAGCAGAGAGGGGGACACTGAAGCTTTCTTT
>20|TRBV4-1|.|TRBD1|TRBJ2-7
CASSQDPERIGTGVTYEQYF
TGCGCCAGCAGCCAAGATCCCGAACGCATCGGGACAGGGGTTACCTACGAGCAGTACTTC
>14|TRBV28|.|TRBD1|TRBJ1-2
CASSPGQGDLGYTF
TGTGCCAGCAGCCCTGGACAGGGGGACTTGGGCTACACCTTC
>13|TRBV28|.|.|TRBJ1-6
CAHCRGYNSPLHF
TGTGCCCACTGCAGGGGCTATAATTCACCCCTCCACTTT
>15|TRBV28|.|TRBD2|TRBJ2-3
CASSSEAGEADTQYF
TGTGCCAGCAGTTCAGAAGCGGGAGAAGCAGATACGCAGTATTTT
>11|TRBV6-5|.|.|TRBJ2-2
CATRQAGELFF
TGTGCCACTCGGCAGGCCGGGGAGCTGTTTTTT
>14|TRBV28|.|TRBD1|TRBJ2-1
CASSLSARGNEQFF
TGTGCCAGCAGTTTAAGCGCCAGGGGGAATGAGCAGTTCTTC
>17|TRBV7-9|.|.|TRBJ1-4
CASSLAGAGATNEKLFF
TGTGCCAGCAGCTTAGCGGGGGCAGGCGCAACTAATGAAAAACTGTTTTTT
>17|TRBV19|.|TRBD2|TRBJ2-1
CASSFGLAGSSYNEQFF
TGTGCCAGTAGTTTCGGACTAGCGGGGAGCTCCTACAATGAGCAGTTCTTC
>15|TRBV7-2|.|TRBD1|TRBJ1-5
CASSRDRGSNQPQHF
TGTGCCAGCAGCAGGGACAGGGGAAGCAATCAGCCCCAGCATTTT
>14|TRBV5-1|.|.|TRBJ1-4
CASSLVTGGEKLFF
TGCGCCAGCAGCTTGGTGACAGGTGGTGAAAAACTGTTTTTT
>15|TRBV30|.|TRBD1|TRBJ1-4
CAWSVGTGVGEKLFF
TGTGCCTGGAGTGTGGGGACAGGCGTGGGGGAAAAACTGTTTTTT
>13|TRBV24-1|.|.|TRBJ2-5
CATSGGRWETQYF
TGTGCCACCAGTGGAGGGCGTTGGGAGACCCAGTACTTC
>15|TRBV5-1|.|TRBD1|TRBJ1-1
CASSPQTTGETEAFF
TGCGCCAGCAGCCCACAAACCACAGGGGAAACTGAAGCTTTCTTT
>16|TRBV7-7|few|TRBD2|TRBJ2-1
CASSSTSGSLPHEQFF
TGTGCTAGCAGCTCCACTAGCGGGAGTTTACCTCACGAGCAGTTCTTC
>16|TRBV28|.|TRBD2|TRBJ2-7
CASSPQPGTSSYEQYF
TGTGCCAGCAGTCCGCAACCCGGGACTAGCTCCTACGAGCAGTACTTC